This TCR beta chain was retrieved from a study of T cells in Graves' hyperthyroidism and ophthalmopathy (dated by TCRdb to between 2018 and 2021). In terms of the full investigation: Peripheral blood samples were taken at the time of initial diagnosis, prior to any treatment. Prospective prediction of ophthalmopathy was tested in an independent validation cohort of some 19 hyperthyroidism patients and 17 patients who later progressed to ophthalmopathy. TCR Vbeta CDR3 sequencing of roughly 140 peripheral blood samples (over 40 ophthalmopathy, under 80 hyperthyroidism and roughly 17 progressor patients) is reported in the paper. A discovery cohort of approximately 100 patients, roughly 40 with Graves' ophthalmopathy and 55 to 65 with stable Graves' hyperthyroidism, was used to find distinguishing TCR V-J signatures. The 100 or so discovery patients were divided at random into training and test sets in a 7:3 ratio. Following sampling, methimazole starting at 30 mg daily was given to hyperthyroidism patients, and high-dose intravenous methylprednisolone was given to ophthalmopathy patients. In addition, the study compared T-cell repertoires in thyroid tissue and in blood from six Graves' hyperthyroidism patients.

The cysteine opens and the phenylalanine closes a CDR3 of 14 amino acids. The kept DNA is CDR3 alone, 42 bases in frame from the first base. CDR1 and CDR2, per the germline V gene, are SGHDN and FVKESK. Trimming leaves V shorter by 2 bases and J shorter by 5 bases, with the junction holding 5 bases beyond the gene matches. Amplification of TCR beta CDR3 regions was carried out from RNA transcripts. A first-round RT-PCR of the TCR CDR3 used the HTBI primer set with the Qiagen OneStep RT-PCR kit. Libraries were constructed in a second round of multiplex PCR, after which size selection and purification were carried out. Sequencing of the libraries was done on an Illumina HiSeq2000 using paired-end 100 bp reads. The authors processed their data as follows. SOAPnuke was used to process the raw data, removing reads that contained adapters or uncalled bases, had a mean Phred below 15, or lacked an exact match to the constant primer or identifier. COPE v1.2.5 was used to merge the high-quality paired reads, and each unique nucleotide sequence was defined as a clonotype. MiTCR v1.1 was used to align clonotypes to the IMGT TRBV, TRBD and TRBJ reference segments. Only V-J combinations with frequency above 0.0001, covering 99.2% of repertoires, were analysed. The TCS score was defined as the ratio of F50 (clonal expansion) to E x V (chaos), calculated using BLOSUM62-based TCRdist between CDR3 peptides within each V-J. Welch's t-statistics and random forest reduced roughly 500 V-J features to around 14, which were used in a naive Bayes classifier (R e1071). The public reads were reanalyzed by TCRdb: fastp trimming at Q25, MiXCR alignment, in-frame beta chains only. Identical CDR3 protein sequences are pooled into one entry, listed with their most common genes and DNA. These V and J calls rely on TCRdb rather than the paper's analysis. The table for this sample lists fewer than 650,000 distinct CDR3 sequences; 11% to 15% of them were counted only once. Of the sample, roughly 6.9% falls within the top ten clones.

As for this clonotype: Its cognate antigen has yet to be identified. Qualities for individual bases were not recorded, and no much larger clone is one base off.

Beyond this particular receptor, the publication reports: In validation, the model predicted progression to ophthalmopathy a median of roughly 6.5 months before onset, with over 60% sensitivity and nearly 75% specificity. Most expanded thyroid clonotypes (frequency above 0.001) were also detected in blood, suggesting blood repertoires may reflect thyroid immune responses. Ophthalmopathy was separated from stable hyperthyroidism by a 13 V-J signature model, with around 90% sensitivity and about 84% specificity obtained in cross-validation and 80%/75% obtained in testing. Sample size was not statistically predetermined, and blinding of investigators to group allocation was not performed.

Ophthalmopathy patients had moderately to severely active disease, with a Clinical Activity Score of 3 or more, a NOSPECS grade of 4 or more, and a disease duration of less than 3 months. Any patient with an uncontrolled infection, another autoimmune disease, pregnancy or lactation was excluded. Diagnoses were established on the basis of clinical symptoms, serum thyroxine and TRAb, thyroid ultrasound, and orbital computed tomography. Ficoll-Paque density gradient centrifugation was used to isolate PBMCs from approximately 10 ml of fresh peripheral blood. Total RNA was extracted with Trizol reagent, and quality was checked on an Agilent 2100 Bioanalyzer.

Recombination linked TRBV14 to TRBJ1-1; TRBD1 lines up with 7 middle nucleotides. The sample consisted of blood. The TCR sequence derives from a woman in her late teens or twenties with Graves' ophthalmopathy. The CDR3 protein is CASSQWDRTTEAFF. The DNA sequence follows: TGTGCCAGCAGCCAATGGGACAGAACAACTGAAGCTTTCTTT.